These 11 T cell receptor beta chains were sequenced from one sample in a study of blood T cells in healthy people across ages. The second PCR ran about 7 to 12 cycles with a sample-barcoded 5' primer and J-beta primers. TCRdb re-derived calls from the 5' RACE reads in MiXCR, one entry per CDR3 protein. The repertoire holds about 970,000 distinct CDR3 sequences, with roughly 51% as singletons. The specimen sequenced was blood. These receptors all stem from a woman aged 55-70 years in good health.

The chain employs TRBV4-1 and TRBJ1-4, with 9 bases aligning to TRBD1. In germline, CDR1 is MGHRA, CDR2 YSYEKL. V shed 4 bases and J 0 bases; nucleotides not matched to a gene: 3. The CDR3 spans 16 residues. The CDR3 DNA is TGCGCCAGCAGCCGGGGACAGGGAACAACTAATGAAAAACTGTTTTTT. This encodes CASSRGQGTTNEKLFF.

The V gene is TRBV6-6, the J gene TRBJ2-1; perhaps TRBD2 as D (6 bases). Germline CDR1 MNHNY, CDR2 SVGAGI (reference sequence). The CDR3 loop spans 13 amino acids. Between the trimmed V and J ends, which lost 8 bases and 5 bases, there was a span of 13 bases. This chain's CDR3 is CASLLEGHNEQFF. CDR3 bases: TGTGCCAGCCTCTTGGAGGGGCACAATGAGCAGTTCTTC.

This clonotype was seen a handful of times. The chain uses TRBV28 and TRBJ2-7; TRBD2 might be the D (5 bases). Germline V CDR1 and CDR2: MDHEN, SYDVKM. V shed 6 bases and J shed 0 bases, with 15 bases lying between them. This CDR3 spans 15 amino acids. The chain's CDR3 is CASSIKSGFSYEQYF. The CDR3 DNA sequence: TGTGCCAGCAGCATAAAATCGGGGTTCTCCTACGAGCAGTACTTC.

The CDR3 here is CASMEESVETQYF. The CDR3 bases are TGTGCCAGCATGGAGGAGTCCGTAGAGACCCAGTACTTC. The chain has TRBV3-1 and TRBJ2-7, with TRBD2 as a possible D gene (5 bases). The better agreement between TRBJ2-5 and the DNA end casts doubt on the J call. CDR3 length: 13 amino acids. The germline CDR1 and CDR2 sequences are LGHDT and YNNKEL (reference sequence).

This chain connects TRBV12-3 or TRBV12-4 to TRBJ2-2; a weak D match, TRBD1 (6 bases). Trimming pared 6 bases from V and 6 bases from J, leaving 17 bases between. CDR3 length: 15 amino acids. The CDR3 DNA sequence: TGTGCCAGCAGGAGATCAGGGGATAAGGCCGGGGAGCTGTTTTTT. Its translation: CASRRSGDKAGELFF.

This chain joins TRBV27 and TRBJ1-2; TRBD1 matches 12 bases. Trimming at V came to 4 bases and at J to 7 bases, leaving 4 bases not matched to a gene. This CDR3 spans 14 amino acids. From germline, CDR1 is MNHEY and CDR2 SMNVEV (reference sequence). The CDR3 loop is CASSSGTGGGGYTF. In nucleotides, the CDR3 is TGTGCCAGCAGTTCCGGGACAGGGGGCGGTGGCTACACCTTC.

The chain has TRBV29-1 and TRBJ2-1, with D uncertain. The CDR3 contains 10 residues. V lost 3 bases and J lost 10, with 7 bases in between. CDR1 and CDR2 (germline): SQVTM, ANQGSEA. The CDR3 sequence is CSVDGTEQFF. CDR3 bases: TGCAGCGTTGATGGAACAGAGCAGTTCTTC.

The V call is TRBV6-2 or TRBV6-3, the J call TRBJ2-3; 7 bases match TRBD2. Germline loops: CDR1 MNHEY, CDR2 SVGEGT. This CDR3 region has 12 residues. The J segment lost 13 bases and the V segment lost 4 bases, leaving 8 bases of the junction unmatched. The CDR3 is CASSSTAAGEYF. The CDR3 region has the DNA TGTGCCAGCAGTTCAACGGCCGCGGGGGAGTATTTT.

The V and J genes are TRBV27 and TRBJ2-6; 7 bases are shared with TRBD1. The CDR3 is 16 amino acids. V lost 3 bases, J lost 3 bases, and 5 bases stayed unmatched. Germline V lookup: CDR1 MNHEY, CDR2 SMNVEV (reference sequence). DNA of the CDR3: TGTGCCAGCAGTTTGAACAGGGGTGTTGGGGCCAACGTCCTGACTTTC. This codes for CASSLNRGVGANVLTF. The whole variable domain, remainder taken from reference TRBV27 and TRBJ2-6, is EAQVTQNPRYLITVTGKKLTVTCSQNMNHEYMSWYRQDPGLGLRQIYYSMNVEVTDKGDVPEGYKVSRKEKRNFPLILESPSPNQTSLYFCASSLNRGVGANVLTFGAGSRLTVL.

This clonotype was detected a few times. This chain joins TRBV3-1 and TRBJ2-5; 7 bases match TRBD2. From germline, CDR1 is LGHDT and CDR2 YNNKEL (reference sequence). This CDR3 is built from 13 residues. Unmatched junction bases numbered 12, after V lost 4 bases and J lost 13 bases. CDR3 region: CASSPQKGRASYF. CDR3 in DNA: TGTGCCAGCAGCCCCCAGAAGGGGAGGGCCTCGTACTTC.

The chain employs TRBV27 and TRBJ2-3; 7 positions agree with TRBD2. Germline V gene data show CDR1 as MNHEY and CDR2 as SMNVEV (reference sequence). The CDR3 is 14 amino acids. J gave up 4 bases and V 5 bases, and 6 bases lay outside the gene matches. The CDR3 region is CASSGPTSADTQYF. The CDR3 DNA is TGTGCCAGCAGTGGGCCCACTAGCGCAGATACGCAGTATTTT.